These T cell receptor beta chains were read from a single sample in a study of vaccination effects on CD4 cells after COVID-19. Antigens for these TCRs are unknown. The data were produced by immunoSEQ multiplex PCR, yet TCRdb's version contains in-frame clones alone and is incomplete. Among about 27,000 clones listed, about 70% were seen once. The material sequenced was CD4+ T cells from PBMCs cultured with HCoV-NL63 spike peptides, taken before COVID-19 vaccination. These receptors were obtained from a human donor who received a COVID-19 vaccine. Both conserved end residues are part of each CDR3. D genes are given only for firm matches. The listing skips clone size in some rows; elsewhere it reads once, few, many or a size class.

D: .
J: TRBJ1-5
V: TRBV29-1
size: few
DNA: TGCAGCGTTGAATCGGGCAGCAATCAGCCCCAGCATTTT
CDR3: CSVESGSNQPQHF

D: TRBD2
J: TRBJ2-1
V: TRBV2
size: .
DNA: TGTGCCAGCAGTCGACTAGCGGGAGTAGTCCATGAGCAGTTCTTC
CDR3: CASSRLAGVVHEQFF

D: .
J: TRBJ1-5
V: TRBV6-5
size: .
DNA: TGTGCCAGCACCCCGGGGCCGGGCAATCAGCCCCAGCATTTT
CDR3: CASTPGPGNQPQHF

D: .
J: TRBJ1-3
V: TRBV19
size: few
DNA: TGTGCCAGTCACAGGTTCTCTGGAAACACCATATATTTT
CDR3: CASHRFSGNTIYF

D: .
J: TRBJ1-2
V: TRBV14
size: .
DNA: TGTGCCAGCAGCCGTCACTCGGGAGGGGGGCCGGGGTATGGCTACACCTTC
CDR3: CASSRHSGGGPGYGYTF

D: .
J: TRBJ1-2
V: TRBV19
size: hyperexpanded
DNA: TGTGCCAGTAGCGATACCCATAACTATGGCTACACCTTC
CDR3: CASSDTHNYGYTF

D: TRBD1
J: TRBJ1-2
V: TRBV2
size: .
DNA: TGTGCCAGCAGTGGCCAGGGGGCGGGCTATGGCTACACCTTC
CDR3: CASSGQGAGYGYTF

D: .
J: TRBJ1-4
V: TRBV6-5
size: .
DNA: TGTGCCAGCCGGGGGGCTAATGAAAAACTGTTTTTT
CDR3: CASRGANEKLFF

D: .
J: TRBJ1-4
V: TRBV6-1
size: .
DNA: TGTGCCAGCAGTGAAGGGGGACTTGGAGAAAAACTGTTTTTT
CDR3: CASSEGGLGEKLFF

D: .
J: TRBJ1-2
V: TRBV2
size: .
DNA: TGTGCCAGCAGTGAACCCCTTTACTATGGCTACACCTTC
CDR3: CASSEPLYYGYTF

D: TRBD2
J: TRBJ2-1
V: TRBV2
size: .
DNA: TGTGCCAGCAGGGAACTAGCGGAATACAATGAGCAGTTCTTC
CDR3: CASRELAEYNEQFF

D: .
J: TRBJ1-2
V: TRBV19
size: .
DNA: TGTGCCAGTAGTATTTCAGGACAGAATACGGGCTACACCTTC
CDR3: CASSISGQNTGYTF

D: TRBD2
J: TRBJ2-5
V: TRBV19
size: .
DNA: TGTGCCAGTAGTGGGGGACTAGAATCCGAGACCCAGTACTTC
CDR3: CASSGGLESETQYF

D: .
J: TRBJ2-5
V: TRBV11-1
size: .
DNA: TGTGCCAGCAGCGTCGGGGGAAACCAAGAGACCCAGTACTTC
CDR3: CASSVGGNQETQYF

D: .
J: TRBJ1-6
V: TRBV27
size: few
DNA: TGTGCCAGCAGTTTCCGCCCCGGGACCAACGTCTCACCCCTCCACTTT
CDR3: CASSFRPGTNVSPLHF

D: .
J: TRBJ2-4
V: TRBV5-6
size: .
DNA: TGTGCCAGCAGCCAGAGGACCCCCTCCAAAAACATTCAGTACTTC
CDR3: CASSQRTPSKNIQYF

D: .
J: TRBJ2-3
V: TRBV10-3
size: few
DNA: TGTGCCATCAGTGAATCGGGGTACTTGGCCGATACGCAGTATTTT
CDR3: CAISESGYLADTQYF

D: .
J: TRBJ2-1
V: TRBV18
size: few
DNA: TGTGCCAGCTCACCAGGGATCTCCTACAATGAGCAGTTCTTC
CDR3: CASSPGISYNEQFF

D: .
J: TRBJ2-1
V: TRBV11-2
size: once
DNA: TGTGCCAGCAGCTTAGTCAGCGGGCCCTCCTACAATGAGCAGTTCTTC
CDR3: CASSLVSGPSYNEQFF

D: .
J: TRBJ2-7
V: TRBV19
size: .
DNA: TGTGCCAGTAGAAACAGGGCGGCGAACTACGAGCAGTACTTC
CDR3: CASRNRAANYEQYF

D: TRBD1
J: TRBJ1-5
V: TRBV19
size: .
DNA: TGTGCCAGTAGTGCCCGACCCGGACAGGTAGCGGGCAATCAGCCCCAGCATTTT
CDR3: CASSARPGQVAGNQPQHF

D: TRBD2
J: TRBJ2-3
V: TRBV5-1
size: .
DNA: TGCGCCAGCAGCTCACGAACTAGCGGACTCACAGATACGCAGTATTTT
CDR3: CASSSRTSGLTDTQYF

D: TRBD2
J: TRBJ2-7
V: TRBV2
size: .
DNA: TGTGCCAGCAAATTTGGGGGGGGCTACGAGCAGTACTTC
CDR3: CASKFGGGYEQYF

D: TRBD1
J: TRBJ2-5
V: TRBV11-2
size: once
DNA: TGTGCCAGCACGGTGCAACAGGGGGAGACCCAGTACTTC
CDR3: CASTVQQGETQYF

D: TRBD1
J: TRBJ1-1
V: TRBV19
size: few
DNA: TGTGCCAGTAGTAGGGGGACAGGGTTCACTGAAGCTTTCTTT
CDR3: CASSRGTGFTEAFF

D: .
J: TRBJ1-3
V: TRBV9
size: .
DNA: TGTGCCAGCAGCCCCCGAGGGGGTTCTGGAAACACCATATATTTT
CDR3: CASSPRGGSGNTIYF

D: .
J: TRBJ2-3
V: TRBV5-1
size: .
DNA: TGCGCCAGCAGATTCCCGTGGAGTCCAAGCACAGATACGCAGTATTTT
CDR3: CASRFPWSPSTDTQYF

D: TRBD1
J: TRBJ2-1
V: TRBV5-1
size: few
DNA: TGCGCCAGCAGCGTCACAGGGGAAGAGCAGTTCTTC
CDR3: CASSVTGEEQFF

D: .
J: TRBJ1-6
V: TRBV24-1
size: .
DNA: TGTGCCACCAGTGACCCGGGGTGGCAAGGACAGACGGGGAGCTCCTATAATTCACCCCTCCACTTT
CDR3: CATSDPGWQGQTGSSYNSPLHF

D: TRBD1
J: TRBJ2-7
V: TRBV19
size: .
DNA: TGTGCCAGTACCAAGGGGAACAGGGGGCGGATGGAATTC
CDR3: CASTKGNRGRMEF

D: .
J: TRBJ2-1
V: TRBV5-1
size: .
DNA: TGCGCCAGCAGCCCCCCGACTGCTTACAATGAGCAGTTCTTC
CDR3: CASSPPTAYNEQFF

D: .
J: TRBJ1-1
V: TRBV27
size: .
DNA: TGTGCCAGCAGGAAAGGCCCTAACTACACTGAAGCTTTCTTT
CDR3: CASRKGPNYTEAFF

D: .
J: TRBJ1-4
V: TRBV5-1
size: .
DNA: TGCGCCAGCCGCTTCTTCGGGGAAGCAACTAATGAAAAACTGTTTTTT
CDR3: CASRFFGEATNEKLFF

D: .
J: TRBJ2-3
V: TRBV2
size: .
DNA: TGTGCCGAGCGGGCAGGGACAGATACGCAGTATTTT
CDR3: CAERAGTDTQYF

D: .
J: TRBJ2-1
V: TRBV7-2
size: .
DNA: TGTGCCAGCAGCTTAGGACAGATCCGGAACAATGAGCAGTTCTTC
CDR3: CASSLGQIRNNEQFF

D: .
J: TRBJ2-1
V: TRBV6-1
size: .
DNA: TGTGCCAGCAGTGAAGGGGCAGGGTCCCCCAATGAGCAGTTCTTC
CDR3: CASSEGAGSPNEQFF

D: .
J: TRBJ2-1
V: TRBV9
size: once
DNA: TGTGCCAGCAGCTATCTGGGGGGGGGCAAGGACAATGAGCAGTTCTTC
CDR3: CASSYLGGGKDNEQFF

D: .
J: TRBJ1-2
V: TRBV27
size: few
DNA: TGTGCCAGCAGTTTTTACCCGGACAGCTGGGGCTATGGCTACACCTTC
CDR3: CASSFYPDSWGYGYTF

D: .
J: TRBJ1-6
V: TRBV5-6
size: few
DNA: TGTGCCAGCAGCTTGGCTAGCGGCTCACCCCTCCACTTT
CDR3: CASSLASGSPLHF

D: .
J: TRBJ2-7
V: TRBV3-1/TRBV3-2
size: .
DNA: TGTGCCAGCAGCCAAGGCCCTCTCGAGCAGTACTTC
CDR3: CASSQGPLEQYF

D: TRBD1
J: TRBJ1-3
V: TRBV5-4
size: .
DNA: TGTGCCAGCAGCTCCCGACAGGGAAATTGGGACACCATATATTTT
CDR3: CASSSRQGNWDTIYF

D: TRBD1
J: TRBJ1-5
V: TRBV6-5
size: .
DNA: TGTGCCAGCGGGAGGACAGGGGGCAATCAGCCCCAGCATTTT
CDR3: CASGRTGGNQPQHF

D: TRBD1
J: TRBJ1-6
V: TRBV6-5
size: .
DNA: TGTGCCAGCTCGGACAGGGGATATAATTCACCCCTCCACTTT
CDR3: CASSDRGYNSPLHF

D: .
J: TRBJ1-3
V: TRBV4-2
size: .
DNA: TGTGCCAGCAGCCCTACCCTCGGCGTTGCTGGAAACACCATATATTTT
CDR3: CASSPTLGVAGNTIYF

D: TRBD2
J: TRBJ2-3
V: TRBV9
size: .
DNA: TGTGCCAGCAGCGTTACTAGCGGCCTTAGCACAGATACGCAGTATTTT
CDR3: CASSVTSGLSTDTQYF

D: TRBD1
J: TRBJ1-2
V: TRBV19
size: .
DNA: TGTGCCAGTAGTACAACAGGGGGCGATGGCTACACCTTC
CDR3: CASSTTGGDGYTF

D: TRBD1
J: TRBJ2-3
V: TRBV4-1
size: .
DNA: TGCGCCAGCAGCCGGGACAGGTACACAGATACGCAGTATTTT
CDR3: CASSRDRYTDTQYF

D: .
J: TRBJ2-2
V: TRBV29-1
size: .
DNA: TGCAGCGTTCGGATCGGCCGGACAGCGAAAAACACCGGGGAGCTGTTTTTT
CDR3: CSVRIGRTAKNTGELFF

D: TRBD2
J: TRBJ2-5
V: TRBV11-2
size: .
DNA: TGTGCCAGCAGCCCACTAGCGGGGGGCCCACGGAAAGAGACCCAGTACTTC
CDR3: CASSPLAGGPRKETQYF

D: .
J: TRBJ1-3
V: TRBV10-3
size: few
DNA: TGTGCCTCTACCTGGAATGGAAACACCATATATTTT
CDR3: CASTWNGNTIYF

D: TRBD2
J: TRBJ2-7
V: TRBV6-1
size: .
DNA: TGTGCCAGCAGTGAAGAGGCGGGGGGCCCCTACGAGCAGTACTTC
CDR3: CASSEEAGGPYEQYF

D: TRBD1
J: TRBJ1-5
V: TRBV3-1/TRBV3-2
size: .
DNA: TGTGCCAGCAGCCAAGGGACAGGGGTCCAGGGGCCCCAGCATTTT
CDR3: CASSQGTGVQGPQHF

D: .
J: TRBJ1-5
V: TRBV10-3
size: .
DNA: TGTGCCATCAGTGATCCCGGCCAGCCCCAGCATTTT
CDR3: CAISDPGQPQHF

D: .
J: TRBJ1-1
V: TRBV5-4
size: .
DNA: TGTGCCAGCAGCTTGGAAGGGTTGAACACTGAAGCTTTCTTT
CDR3: CASSLEGLNTEAFF